The 14 T cell receptor beta chains given below trace back to one sample, sequenced in a study of T cell changes during pregnancy in multiple sclerosis. Clones were sequenced by immunoSEQ multiplex PCR, and TCRdb holds only the in-frame ones, with some missing. The data show some 42,000 clones, roughly 85% seen once. The source material was CD4+ T cells from peripheral blood mononuclear cells, sampled after pregnancy. These TCRs come from a female donor with multiple sclerosis, enrolled in a pregnancy study.

This clone has more than one count but fewer than ten. The chain is built from TRBV4-1 and TRBJ2-4; TRBD2 matches at 12 bases. The germline CDR1 and CDR2 sequences are MGHRA and YSYEKL. This CDR3 is 15 amino acids long. V gave up 0 bases and J gave up 9 bases; unmatched junction bases: 3. The CDR3 loop is CASSQEASGGGIQYF. CDR3 in DNA: TGCGCCAGCAGCCAAGAGGCTAGCGGGGGGGGCATTCAGTACTTC.

The CDR3 loop reads CASSLVGSGEETQYF. In nucleotides, the CDR3 is TGCGCCAGCAGCTTGGTGGGTAGCGGGGAAGAGACCCAGTACTTC. This chain links TRBV5-1 with TRBJ2-5; 8 bases match TRBD2. J lost 3 bases, V lost 0 bases, and 4 bases had no gene match. The CDR3 covers 15 residues. In germline, CDR1 is SGHRS, CDR2 YFSETQ.

The chain couples TRBV2 to TRBJ1-2; 8 bases fit TRBD1. The CDR3 extends over 16 amino acids. V was clipped by 6 bases and J by 3 bases; unmatched bases: 12. The germline gives CDR1 SNHLY, CDR2 FYNNEI. CDR3: CASRAGTGKTYYGYTF. The CDR3, as DNA: TGTGCCAGCAGGGCCGGGACAGGCAAGACGTACTATGGCTACACCTTC.

This clone came up a few times. This chain links TRBV28 with TRBJ1-3; D gene uncertain. CDR1 is MDHEN, CDR2 SYDVKM, per germline. The germline V and J ends were trimmed by 1 base and 4 bases, with 14 bases remaining between them. This CDR3 contains 16 residues. The CDR3 DNA is TGTGCCAGCAGTTTATTACTAGGGTCGTCCGGAAACACCATATATTTT. It translates to CASSLLLGSSGNTIYF.

This chain uses TRBV7-9 with TRBJ1-2, with D perhaps matching TRBD1 (6 bases). CDR1 and CDR2 (germline): SEHNR, FQNEAQ (reference sequence). CDR3 length: 13 residues. Trimming removed 2 bases at V and 4 bases at J, with 8 bases between. The CDR3 protein is CASSLLGGYGYTF. For the CDR3, the DNA is TGTGCCAGCAGCTTACTAGGGGGCTATGGCTACACCTTC.

The V gene is TRBV28, the J gene TRBJ2-7; D remains unclear. The length of the CDR3 is 12 residues. Germline V gives CDR1 MDHEN, CDR2 SYDVKM. Trimming left V 3 bases short and J 2 bases short, with 5 bases between. The CDR3 sequence: CASSLAPYEQYF. The CDR3 DNA is TGTGCCAGCAGTTTGGCTCCCTACGAGCAGTACTTC.

The CDR3 bases are TGTGCCAGCAGCAAAGTGGGGGGACTCCCGACCTTCGAGCAGTACTTC. Residues: CASSKVGGLPTFEQYF. The chain has TRBV21-1 and TRBJ2-7; the table gives TRBD2 as D, unverified against the DNA. TRBV21-1 is a recognized pseudogene. The CDR3 length is 16 residues.

This rearrangement joins TRBV19 to TRBJ1-6, with D possibly matching TRBD1 (6 bases). Per germline, CDR1 LNHDA and CDR2 SQIVND (reference sequence). V lost 3 bases and J lost 7, with 13 bases in between. The CDR3 contains 15 residues. CDR3 bases: TGTGCCAGTAGTATTCTACAGGGTGGGAATTCACCCCTCCACTTT. This codes for CASSILQGGNSPLHF. Drawing the rest from reference TRBV19 and TRBJ1-6, the complete variable domain is DGGITQSPKYLFRKEGQNVTLSCEQNLNHDAMYWYRQDPGQGLRLIYYSQIVNDFQKGDIAEGYSVSREKKESFPLTVTSAQKNPTAFYLCASSILQGGNSPLHFGNGTRLTVT.

V and J are TRBV28 and TRBJ2-3; D gene uncertain. Germline CDR1 and CDR2: MDHEN and SYDVKM. CDR3 length: 16 residues. Trimming removed 2 bases from V and 0 bases from J, with 12 bases in between. CDR3 sequence reads: CASSLVQVLSTDTQYF. CDR3 bases: TGTGCCAGCAGTTTAGTTCAGGTTCTAAGCACAGATACGCAGTATTTT. Looking up the rest from reference TRBV28 and TRBJ2-3 gives the full variable domain: DVKVTQSSRYLVKRTGEKVFLECVQDMDHENMFWYRQDPGLGLRLIYFSYDVKMKEKGDIPEGYSVSREKKERFSLILESASTNQTSMYLCASSLVQVLSTDTQYFGPGTRLTVL.

The CDR3 reads CASRFTGNTEAFF. The CDR3 region has the DNA TGTGCCAGCAGATTTACAGGGAACACTGAAGCTTTCTTT. The chain recombines TRBV7-2 with TRBJ1-1; D might be TRBD1 (5 bases). Germline loops: CDR1 SGHTA, CDR2 FQGNSA. Trimming took off 6 bases at V and 1 base at J, with 9 bases between the two ends. This CDR3 is 13 amino acids long.

V gene TRBV5-5 combines with J gene TRBJ2-2; D is uncertain. Germline CDR1 is SGHKS and CDR2 is YYEKEE (reference sequence). The CDR3 extends over 16 amino acids. The V gene lost 5 bases and the J gene lost 0 bases, with 14 bases spanning the gap. CDR3 coding DNA: TGTGCCAGCAGTCGGAGACTGCTGGCGAACACCGGGGAGCTGTTTTTT. Its translation: CASSRRLLANTGELFF.

In its sample, this clone is medium-sized. This chain links TRBV5-1 with TRBJ2-1; weak D call: TRBD2 (6 bases). The CDR3 extends over 17 amino acids. V gave up 3 bases and J gave up 2 bases, with 18 bases separating them. In germline, CDR1 is SGHRS, CDR2 YFSETQ. CDR3 protein: CASSSGTGGLAYNEQFF. CDR3 DNA sequence: TGCGCCAGCAGCTCTGGGACTGGCGGGCTAGCCTACAATGAGCAGTTCTTC.

The CDR3 loop reads CASSFPRAGLYEQYF. DNA of the CDR3: TGTGCCAGCAGCTTCCCCAGGGCCGGTCTCTACGAGCAGTACTTC. The chain is built from TRBV5-4 and TRBJ2-7, with D perhaps TRBD1 (5 bases). The CDR3 is made up of 15 amino acids. Trimming removed 2 bases from V and 3 bases from J, with 15 bases in between. Per germline, CDR1 SGHNT and CDR2 YYREEE (reference sequence).

This chain joins TRBV7-2 and TRBJ1-1, with 7 bases lining up with TRBD1. This CDR3 spans 14 amino acids. J was trimmed by 0 bases and V by 6 bases; bases with no gene match: 4. In germline, CDR1 is SGHTA, CDR2 FQGNSA. DNA of the CDR3: TGTGCCAGCAGTAAGGGACAGATGAACACTGAAGCTTTCTTT. It yields the protein CASSKGQMNTEAFF.